This TCR beta chain was recorded in a study of T cell clonotyping in hematopoietic cell transplantation. Overall study findings and caveats: CD4 and CD8 repertoire contributions could not be separated without sorting. Graft donor and pretransplant recipient Inverse Simpson Index values predicted broader posttransplant TCR diversity.

With respect to this clone: Its specificity is not known.

TCRdb's copy holds only in-frame clones and misses some; the assay was immunoSEQ multiplex PCR. The table shows approximately 70,000 clones, with 94% occurring only once. The CDR3 loop spans 15 amino acids. Germline V gives CDR1 MNHNS, CDR2 SASEGT. The V end was cut by 1 base, the J end by 6 bases, with 13 bases between. The chain employs TRBV6-1 and TRBJ1-5, with D unresolved. The specimen sequenced was peripheral blood mononuclear cells. This TCR derives from a man aged 45-65 years in good health. Some clones in this sample may be carry-over from other donors' samples. The CDR3: CASSEGNSRIQPQHF. Here the CDR3 DNA reads TGTGCCAGCAGTGAAGGGAACAGTAGAATTCAGCCCCAGCATTTT.